The clone carrying this TCR beta chain was detected only a few times. Its antigen is unidentified. CDR3-region Arm-PCR and iRepertoire HTBI primers produced the TCR beta libraries. TCRdb called the multiplex PCR reads again in MiXCR, with one record for every CDR3 protein. The data show roughly 500,000 distinct CDR3 sequences, 14% seen once. These data originate in a study of regulatory T cells in long-lasting Graves disease. Whole-study results and caveats: Newly diagnosed Graves' patients had higher TCR diversity than persistent ones. Persistent patients shared more public clonotypes (fewer than 3,000) than newly diagnosed patients (approximately 1,000).

Time point denoted: newly diagnosed GD, antithyroid drugs for less than 3 months. Extracted RNA from PBMCs served as the source of the TCR library. These data also formed part of another study, on T cells in Graves' hyperthyroidism and ophthalmopathy. That source reports: Diagnoses were made from clinical symptoms, serum measures (thyroxine and TRAb), thyroid ultrasound and orbital computed tomography. First-round RT-PCR with HTBI primers amplified the TCR CDR3 region.

The clonotype originates from a woman aged 50 to 60 with Graves disease. This specimen consisted of peripheral blood mononuclear cells (PBMCs), obtained at new diagnosis, from a patient treated with antithyroid drugs.

The CDR3 coding sequence is TGTGCCAGCAGTTCGTCAGGGGGCGTAGAGACCCAGTACTTC. It yields the protein CASSSSGGVETQYF. The V call is TRBV28, the J call TRBJ2-5, with 8 bases matching TRBD1. V lost 4 bases to trimming and J lost 4 bases; unmatched junction nucleotides: 5. Germline CDR1 reads MDHEN; CDR2 reads SYDVKM. The CDR3 extends over 14 amino acids.